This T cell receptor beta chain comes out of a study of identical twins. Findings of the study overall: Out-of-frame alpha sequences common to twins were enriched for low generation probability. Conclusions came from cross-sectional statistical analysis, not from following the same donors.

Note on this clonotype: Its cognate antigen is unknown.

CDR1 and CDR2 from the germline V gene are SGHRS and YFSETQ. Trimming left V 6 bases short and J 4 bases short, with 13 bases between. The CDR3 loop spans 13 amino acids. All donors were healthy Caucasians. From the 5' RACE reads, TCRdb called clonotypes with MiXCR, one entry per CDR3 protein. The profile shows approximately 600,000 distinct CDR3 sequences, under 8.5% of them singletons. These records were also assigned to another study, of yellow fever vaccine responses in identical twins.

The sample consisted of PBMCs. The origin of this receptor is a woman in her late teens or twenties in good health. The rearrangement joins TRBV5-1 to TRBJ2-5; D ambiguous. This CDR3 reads CASKEVHGETQYF. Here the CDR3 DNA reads TGCGCCAGCAAGGAAGTTCATGGAGAGACCCAGTACTTC. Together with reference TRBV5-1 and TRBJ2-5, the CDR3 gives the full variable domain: KAGVTQTPRYLIKTRGQQVTLSCSPISGHRSVSWYQQTPGQGLQFLFEYFSETQRNKGNFPGRFSGRQFSNSRSEMNVSTLELGDSALYLCASKEVHGETQYFGPGTRLLVL.